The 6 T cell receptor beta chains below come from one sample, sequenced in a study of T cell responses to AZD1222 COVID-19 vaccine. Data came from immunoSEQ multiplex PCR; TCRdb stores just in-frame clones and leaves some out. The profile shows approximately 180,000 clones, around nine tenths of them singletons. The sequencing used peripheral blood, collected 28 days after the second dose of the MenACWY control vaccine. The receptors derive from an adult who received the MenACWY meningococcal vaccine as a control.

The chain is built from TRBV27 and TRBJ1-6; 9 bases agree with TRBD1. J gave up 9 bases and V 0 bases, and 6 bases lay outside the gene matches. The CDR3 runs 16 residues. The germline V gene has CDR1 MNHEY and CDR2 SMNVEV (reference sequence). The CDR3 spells CASSLSTGGWSSPLHF. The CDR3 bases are TGTGCCAGCAGTTTATCCACAGGGGGCTGGAGTTCACCCCTCCACTTT.

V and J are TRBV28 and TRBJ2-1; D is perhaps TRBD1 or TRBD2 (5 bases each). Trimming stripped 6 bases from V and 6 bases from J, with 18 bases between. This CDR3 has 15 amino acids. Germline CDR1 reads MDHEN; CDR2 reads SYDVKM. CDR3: CASSTRVRDPNEQFF. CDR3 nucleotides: TGTGCCAGCAGCACACGCGTTCGGGACCCCAATGAGCAGTTCTTC.

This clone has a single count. In DNA form, the CDR3 reads TGTGCCTGGAGCGCCGGGACTCCAGATACGCAGTATTTT. Protein: CAWSAGTPDTQYF. The V and J genes are TRBV30 and TRBJ2-3, with D tentatively TRBD2 (6 bases). Germline V CDR1 and CDR2: GTSNPN, SVGIG (reference sequence). CDR3 length equals 13 residues. Trimming removed 3 bases at V and 4 bases at J, with 11 bases between.

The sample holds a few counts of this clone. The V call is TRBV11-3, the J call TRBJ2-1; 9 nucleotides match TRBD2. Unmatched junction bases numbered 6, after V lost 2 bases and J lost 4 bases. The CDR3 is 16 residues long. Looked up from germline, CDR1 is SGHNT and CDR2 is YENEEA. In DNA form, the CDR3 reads TGTGCCAGCAGCTTAACCCTAGCGGGGACATACAATGAGCAGTTCTTC. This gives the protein CASSLTLAGTYNEQFF.

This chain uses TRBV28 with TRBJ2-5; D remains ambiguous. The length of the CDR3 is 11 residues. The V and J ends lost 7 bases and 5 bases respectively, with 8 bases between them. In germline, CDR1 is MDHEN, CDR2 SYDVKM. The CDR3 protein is CASTSRETQYF. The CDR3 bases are TGTGCCAGCACCTCTCGGGAGACCCAGTACTTC.

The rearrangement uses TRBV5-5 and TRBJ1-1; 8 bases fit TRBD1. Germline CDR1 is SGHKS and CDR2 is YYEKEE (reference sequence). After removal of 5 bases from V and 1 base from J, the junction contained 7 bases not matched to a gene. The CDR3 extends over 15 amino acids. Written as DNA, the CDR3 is TGTGCCAGCAGTTTCGGACAGGGTGGGAACACTGAAGCTTTCTTT. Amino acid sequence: CASSFGQGGNTEAFF.